The next 17 T cell receptor beta chains were all read from a single sample in a study of identical twins (dated by TCRdb to about 2016). Receptor libraries were prepared by 5' RACE. TCRdb names Illumina HiSeq 2000 as the instrument used. TCRdb took the public reads, trimmed them with fastp at Q25, ran MiXCR for clone calling and kept in-frame beta chains. Under each unique CDR3 protein, matching rows form one entry showing the most common genes and DNA. Recorded for this sample are about 1.7 million distinct CDR3 sequences; more than 30% of them occurred a single time. The top ten constitute over 0.25% of the sample. Sequenced: cord blood. Receptors originate from a newborn girl in good health.

J is TRBJ2-2 and V is TRBV27; D gene uncertain. The CDR3 consists of 14 residues. Germline-derived CDR1 and CDR2 are MNHEY and SMNVEV (reference sequence). The V and J ends lost 3 bases and 6 bases respectively, with 11 bases between them. CDR3 amino acids: CASSLSLGSGELFF. For the CDR3, the DNA is TGTGCCAGCAGTTTGAGCTTAGGCTCCGGGGAGCTGTTTTTT.

This clonotype was counted a few times. The rearrangement links TRBV10-3 to TRBJ2-5; D not certain. The CDR3 loop spans 15 amino acids. V dropped 0 bases and J dropped 2 bases, with 10 bases sitting between them. The V gene's germline CDR1 is ENHRY and CDR2 SYGVKD. CDR3 residues: CAISESWVSQETQYF. The CDR3 nucleotides read TGTGCCATCAGTGAGTCTTGGGTCTCTCAAGAGACCCAGTACTTC.

The chain combines TRBV25-1 with TRBJ1-6; D is unclear. CDR1 MGHDK and CDR2 SYGVNS come from the germline V gene. The CDR3 consists of 15 residues. The V end lost 7 bases, the J end lost 0 bases, and 10 bases lay between the germline ends. The CDR3 protein is CASNPGSSYNSPLHF. CDR3 sequence (DNA): TGTGCCAGCAATCCGGGGAGCTCCTATAATTCACCCCTCCACTTT.

There are a few counts of this clonotype. The V and J genes are TRBV18 and TRBJ2-1, with D possibly TRBD2 on 5 matching bases. Germline values: CDR1 KGHSH, CDR2 LQKENI. This CDR3 has 15 amino acids. V was clipped by 0 bases and J by 7 bases, with 13 bases between them. In nucleotides, the CDR3 is TGTGCCAGCTCACCACCCAGCGGACGATCGAATGAGCAGTTCTTC. Translated, it gives CASSPPSGRSNEQFF.

V is TRBV27 and J is TRBJ2-3; D is perhaps TRBD2 (5 bases). V shed 3 bases and J shed 4 bases, with 11 bases lying between them. Germline V gives CDR1 MNHEY, CDR2 SMNVEV (reference sequence). The CDR3 sequence is 14 residues long. DNA for the CDR3: TGTGCCAGCAGTTTTCTGGACTCCGCAGATACGCAGTATTTT. It is translated as CASSFLDSADTQYF.

The table lists this clonotype with a few counts. The J gene is TRBJ2-1, the V gene TRBV7-9; 11 nucleotides line up with TRBD2. Looked up from germline, CDR1 is SEHNR and CDR2 is FQNEAQ (reference sequence). The V and J ends lost 4 bases and 0 bases, in that order; junction bases with no gene match: 5. The CDR3 runs 17 residues. The CDR3 coding sequence is TGTGCCAGCAGCTCTAGCGGGGGGCCGAGCTCCTACAATGAGCAGTTCTTC. Translation gives CASSSSGGPSSYNEQFF.

There are many counts of this clonotype. V and J are TRBV18 and TRBJ2-3, with no clear D. CDR1 is KGHSH, CDR2 LQKENI, per germline. The CDR3 contains 13 residues. The ends were cut back, 1 base at V and 1 base at J, with 3 bases in the middle. The CDR3 DNA sequence: TGTGCCAGCTCACCACGGGGCACAGATACGCAGTATTTT. Protein product: CASSPRGTDTQYF. The whole variable domain, remainder taken from reference TRBV18 and TRBJ2-3, is NAGVMQNPRHLVRRRGQEARLRCSPMKGHSHVYWYRQLPEEGLKFMVYLQKENIIDESGMPKERFSAEFPKEGPSILRIQQVVRGDSAAYFCASSPRGTDTQYFGPGTRLTVL.

The chain combines TRBV5-1 with TRBJ2-6, with 7 bases that match TRBD1. The V gene end was trimmed by 3 bases and the J gene end by 0 bases; junction bases not matched to a gene: 12. In germline, CDR1 is SGHRS, CDR2 YFSETQ. This CDR3 comprises 19 residues. CDR3 DNA sequence: TGCGCCAGCAGCTCTCGACAGGGTTGGGGGCCCTCTGGGGCCAACGTCCTGACTTTC. This encodes CASSSRQGWGPSGANVLTF.

V is TRBV6-1 and J is TRBJ2-6; D unresolved. The V end was cut by 2 bases, the J end by 6 bases, with 14 bases between. The CDR3 runs 16 residues. CDR1 and CDR2 (germline): MNHNS, SASEGT. The CDR3, as DNA: TGTGCCAGCAGTGAAAAAAGCTTCTCTCTGGCCAACGTCCTGACTTTC. It translates to CASSEKSFSLANVLTF.

This clonotype was counted between two and nine times. This sequence joins TRBV28 and TRBJ2-1, with TRBD2 matching 9 bases. In germline, CDR1 is MDHEN, CDR2 SYDVKM. Losses at the gene ends were 7 bases for V and 5 bases for J; bases not matched to a gene: 12. CDR3 size: 16 residues. The CDR3 sequence: CASITAGLAGDNEQFF. The DNA of the CDR3 is TGTGCCAGCATCACCGCCGGGTTAGCGGGAGACAATGAGCAGTTCTTC.

The chain joins TRBV30 to TRBJ2-5, with a weak D call TRBD1 (5 bases). Germline V gene data show CDR1 as GTSNPN and CDR2 as SVGIG (reference sequence). This CDR3 has 13 residues. V was pared by 3 bases and J by 0 bases, with 8 bases between. The CDR3 region is CAWRSDNQETQYF. CDR3 in DNA: TGTGCCTGGAGGTCGGACAACCAAGAGACCCAGTACTTC. The full variable domain, in which reference TRBV30 and TRBJ2-5 provide the parts outside the CDR3, is SQTIHQWPATLVQPVGSPLSLECTVEGTSNPNLYWYRQAAGRGLQLLFYSVGIGQISSEVPQNLSASRPQDRQFILSSKKLLLSDSGFYLCAWRSDNQETQYFGPGTRLLVL.

This clonotype was counted a few times. The V call is TRBV20-1, the J call TRBJ1-1; 7 nucleotides line up with TRBD1. V was clipped by 7 bases and J by 5 bases; unmatched bases: 4. The CDR3 has 11 residues. From germline, CDR1 is DFQATT and CDR2 SNEGSKA (reference sequence). Here the CDR3 reads CSEDRRTEAFF. The DNA for the CDR3 is TGCAGTGAGGACAGGCGTACTGAAGCTTTCTTT.

This clonotype was observed a few times. V gene TRBV29-1 combines with J gene TRBJ2-7; D uncertain. V lost 0 bases and J 3 bases, leaving 9 bases between the germline ends. The CDR3 spans 13 residues. Germline V CDR1 and CDR2: SQVTM, ANQGSEA. CDR3 sequence: CSVEELAGYEQYF. The CDR3 region has the DNA TGCAGCGTTGAAGAGCTCGCAGGCTACGAGCAGTACTTC.

The V and J genes are TRBV27 and TRBJ2-3; D is uncertain. The CDR3 length is 13 residues. The V and J ends lost 0 bases and 5 bases respectively, with 6 bases between them. From germline, CDR1 is MNHEY and CDR2 SMNVEV (reference sequence). In nucleotides, the CDR3 is TGTGCCAGCAGTTTATCCCACGTAGATACGCAGTATTTT. Amino acid sequence: CASSLSHVDTQYF.

The CDR3: CASSGMLYEQYF. CDR3 nucleotide sequence: TGTGCCAGCAGCGGGATGCTCTACGAGCAGTACTTC. This rearrangement joins TRBV12-3 or TRBV12-4 to TRBJ2-7, with a tentative D call TRBD2 (5 bases). This CDR3 has 12 residues. V lost 6 bases and J lost 3, with 9 bases in between.

There are a few counts of this clonotype. This rearrangement joins TRBV6-4 to TRBJ2-3, with D perhaps being TRBD1 or TRBD2 (5 bases each). V was shortened by 2 bases and J by 5 bases, with 14 bases between the two germline ends. Germline V lookup: CDR1 MRHNA, CDR2 SNTAGT. The CDR3 runs 15 residues. The CDR3 spells CASSDGTGRIDTQYF. CDR3 sequence (DNA): TGTGCCAGCAGTGACGGGACGGGACGGATAGATACGCAGTATTTT.

The table lists this clonotype with a few counts. The V call is TRBV27, the J call TRBJ2-5; weak D call: TRBD2 (5 bases). The last part of the DNA fits TRBJ2-7 better; the J call may be wrong. Looked up from germline, CDR1 is MNHEY and CDR2 is SMNVEV (reference sequence). The CDR3 loop spans 14 amino acids. CDR3 sequence: CASSSSGWSHEQYF. The CDR3 DNA sequence: TGTGCCAGCAGTTCGTCGGGATGGTCCCACGAGCAGTACTTC.